This TCR beta chain stems from a study of neurological immune-mediated disorders. Regarding this clonotype: Its antigen is currently unknown.

General study findings and limits: The absence of any CDR3 amino acid sequence shared by expanded clones across subjects suggests that repertoires were private in all groups.

Time point reported: longitudinal time-point 3. The CDR3 is 11 amino acids. V shed 5 bases and J shed 4 bases, with 9 bases lying between them. The germline V gene encodes CDR1 DFQATT and CDR2 SNEGSKA (reference sequence). MiXCR, applied by TCRdb to the 5' RACE reads, yields one record per CDR3 protein. The data hold about 50,000 distinct CDR3 sequences, with 7.5% to 9.5% observed a single time. The clonotype comes from a middle-aged woman in good health. The chain combines TRBV20-1 with TRBJ2-7; a possible D gene is TRBD2 (6 bases). Material for sequencing was PBMCs. CDR3 bases: TGCAGTGCTGAAGCGGGTTACGAGCAGTACTTC. This encodes CSAEAGYEQYF.